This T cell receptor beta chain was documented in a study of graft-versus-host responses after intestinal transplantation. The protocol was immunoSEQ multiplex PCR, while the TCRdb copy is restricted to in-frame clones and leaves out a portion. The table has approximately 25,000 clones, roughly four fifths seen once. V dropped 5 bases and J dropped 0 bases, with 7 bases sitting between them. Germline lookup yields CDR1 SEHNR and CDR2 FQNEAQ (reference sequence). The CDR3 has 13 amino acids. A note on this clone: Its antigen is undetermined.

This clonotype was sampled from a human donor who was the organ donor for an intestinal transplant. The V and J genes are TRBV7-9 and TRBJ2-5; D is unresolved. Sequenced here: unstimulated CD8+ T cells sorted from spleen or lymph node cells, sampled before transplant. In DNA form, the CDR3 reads TGTGCCAGCAGCACAGTGAACCAAGAGACCCAGTACTTC. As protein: CASSTVNQETQYF.